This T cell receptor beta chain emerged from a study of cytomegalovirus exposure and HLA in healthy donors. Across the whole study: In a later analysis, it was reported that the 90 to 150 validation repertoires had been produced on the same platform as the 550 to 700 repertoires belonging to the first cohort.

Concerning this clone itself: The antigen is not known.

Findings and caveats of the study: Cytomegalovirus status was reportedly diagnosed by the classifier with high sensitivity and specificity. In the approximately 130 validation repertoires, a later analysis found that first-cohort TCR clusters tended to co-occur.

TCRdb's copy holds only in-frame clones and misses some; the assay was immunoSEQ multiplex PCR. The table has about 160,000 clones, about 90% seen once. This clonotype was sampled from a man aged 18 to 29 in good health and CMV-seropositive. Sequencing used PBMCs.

As DNA, the CDR3 is TGTGCCAGCAGCCAAGAATTAGGGGTAGAGACTGGAAACACCATATATTTT. Protein sequence: CASSQELGVETGNTIYF. The chain carries TRBV5-4 and TRBJ1-3; tentative D call: TRBD1 (5 bases). Between the trimmed V and J ends, which lost 4 bases and 2 bases, there was a span of 19 bases. Germline CDR1 and CDR2: SGHNT and YYREEE (reference sequence). The CDR3 contains 17 residues.